This entry is about one T cell receptor beta chain. The data are from a study of shared clonotypes between healthy human individuals. Donors, healthy HIV-negative adults, lacked recent acute infections or vaccinations. Sorted-subset replicate PCR reactions contained 200 ng DNA, corresponding to tens of thousands of T cell genomes. Some clones are missing from TCRdb's copy, which holds only in-frame ones; the method was immunoSEQ multiplex PCR. The sample contains 730,000 or so clones, approximately 75% of which appear only once. The ends were cut back, 5 bases at V and 5 bases at J, with 19 bases in the middle. The CDR3 runs 16 residues. The germline gives CDR1 MDHEN, CDR2 SYDVKM.

The chain is built from TRBV28 and TRBJ1-3; D remains unclear. The sequence was collected from a woman in her twenties or thirties in good health. Material for sequencing was memory CD4+ T cells sorted from blood. The subset is: CD45RA-negative fraction. CDR3 bases: TGTGCCAGCAGTCAAGACCCAGGACGGCCGCGAAACACCATATATTTT. It codes for CASSQDPGRPRNTIYF. The entire variable domain, with the rest obtained from reference TRBV28 and TRBJ1-3, is as follows: DVKVTQSSRYLVKRTGEKVFLECVQDMDHENMFWYRQDPGLGLRLIYFSYDVKMKEKGDIPEGYSVSREKKERFSLILESASTNQTSMYLCASSQDPGRPRNTIYFGEGSWLTVV.